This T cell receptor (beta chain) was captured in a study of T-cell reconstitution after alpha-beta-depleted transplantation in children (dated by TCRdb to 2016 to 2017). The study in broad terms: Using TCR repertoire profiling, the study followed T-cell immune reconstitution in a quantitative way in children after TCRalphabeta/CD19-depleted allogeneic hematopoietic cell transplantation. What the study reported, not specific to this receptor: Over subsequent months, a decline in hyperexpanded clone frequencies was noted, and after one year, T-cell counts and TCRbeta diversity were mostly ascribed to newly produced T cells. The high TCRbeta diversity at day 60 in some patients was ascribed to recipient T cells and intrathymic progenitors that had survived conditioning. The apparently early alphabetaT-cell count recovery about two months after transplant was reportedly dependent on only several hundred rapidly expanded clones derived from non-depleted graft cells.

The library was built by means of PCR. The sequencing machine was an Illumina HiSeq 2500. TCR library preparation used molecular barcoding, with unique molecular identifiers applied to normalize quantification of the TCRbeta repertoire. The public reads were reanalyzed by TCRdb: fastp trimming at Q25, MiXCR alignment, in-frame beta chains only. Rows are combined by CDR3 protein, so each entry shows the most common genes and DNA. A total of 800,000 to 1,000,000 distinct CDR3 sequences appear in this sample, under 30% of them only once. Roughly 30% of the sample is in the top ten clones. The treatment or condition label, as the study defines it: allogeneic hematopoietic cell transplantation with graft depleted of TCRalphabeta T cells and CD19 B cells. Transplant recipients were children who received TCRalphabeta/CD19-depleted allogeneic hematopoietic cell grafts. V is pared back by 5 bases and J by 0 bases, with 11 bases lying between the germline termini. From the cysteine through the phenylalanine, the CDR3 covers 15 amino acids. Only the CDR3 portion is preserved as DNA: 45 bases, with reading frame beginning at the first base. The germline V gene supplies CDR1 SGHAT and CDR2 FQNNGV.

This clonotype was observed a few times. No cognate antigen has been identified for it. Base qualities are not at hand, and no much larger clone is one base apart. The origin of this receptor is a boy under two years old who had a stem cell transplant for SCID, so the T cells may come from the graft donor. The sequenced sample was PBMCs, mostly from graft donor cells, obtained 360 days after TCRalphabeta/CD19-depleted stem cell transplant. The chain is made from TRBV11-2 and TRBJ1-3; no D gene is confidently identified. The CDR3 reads CASSPAKLSGNTIYF. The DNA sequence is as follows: TGTGCCAGCAGCCCAGCCAAGCTCTCTGGAAACACCATATATTTT. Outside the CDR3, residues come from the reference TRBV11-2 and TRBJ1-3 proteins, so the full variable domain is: EAGVAQSPRYKIIEKRQSVAFWCNPISGHATLYWYQQILGQGPKLLIQFQNNGVVDDSQLPKDRFSAERLKGVDSTLKIQPAKLEDSAVYLCASSPAKLSGNTIYFGEGSWLTVV.